The 8 T cell receptor beta chains presented below share a single source sample, sequenced in a study of cytomegalovirus exposure and HLA in healthy donors. The PCR ran on 60 Vbeta and 13 Jbeta primers. The repertoire was sequenced with immunoSEQ multiplex PCR; TCRdb's copy has only in-frame clones and lacks some. The table includes about 170,000 clones, just over 75% detected once. The specimen sequenced was PBMCs. The receptors here all came from a woman in her 30s in good health and CMV-seropositive.

The chain carries TRBV4-3 and TRBJ2-3; a weak D match, TRBD1 (6 bases). Per the germline V gene, CDR1 is LGHNA and CDR2 is YSLEER. V was pared by 2 bases and J by 6 bases, with 15 bases between. This CDR3 region has 15 residues. CDR3 in DNA: TGCGCCAGCAGCCAACTCAGGTCAGGGGCGGATACGCAGTATTTT. Its translation: CASSQLRSGADTQYF.

This clone was detected once. J is TRBJ1-2 and V is TRBV6-6; D gene uncertain. This CDR3 has 13 residues. Germline V gene data show CDR1 as MNHNY and CDR2 as SVGAGI (reference sequence). Trimming cost V 6 bases and J 1 base, with 9 bases left between them. CDR3 region: CASRPGDNYGYTF. For the CDR3, the DNA is TGTGCCAGCAGACCCGGAGATAACTATGGCTACACCTTC.

The chain couples TRBV7-2 to TRBJ1-5; TRBD1 is a possible D gene (5 bases). The CDR3 has 13 amino acids. Looked up from germline, CDR1 is SGHTA and CDR2 is FQGNSA. The V end was cut by 5 bases, the J end by 5 bases, with 10 bases between. The DNA for the CDR3 is TGTGCCAGCAGCCCCGGGGGAGATCAGCCCCAGCATTTT. Protein: CASSPGGDQPQHF.

The CDR3 region has the DNA TGTGCCAGCAGCAGTAGTCCGGCTAGCGGGGCGGGGGGGGATACGCAGTATTTT. Translated, it gives CASSSSPASGAGGDTQYF. This chain links TRBV4-2 with TRBJ2-3; 9 bases fit TRBD2. This CDR3 region has 18 residues. V was pared by 5 bases and J by 6 bases, with 18 bases of the junction left unmatched. Germline V gives CDR1 LGHNA, CDR2 YNFKEQ.

This clone was picked up a small number of times. The V call is TRBV6-4, the J call TRBJ2-3; TRBD1 matches 8 bases. CDR1 and CDR2 (germline): MRHNA, SNTAGT. There are 14 residues in the CDR3. V shed 0 bases and J 6 bases; nucleotides not matched to a gene: 2. The CDR3 spells CASSDSTGGDTQYF. The CDR3 nucleotides read TGTGCCAGCAGTGACTCTACAGGGGGGGATACGCAGTATTTT.

The chain uses TRBV10-3 and TRBJ2-2; 7 nucleotides align to TRBD1. Per the germline V gene, CDR1 is ENHRY and CDR2 is SYGVKD. The junction had 5 bases not matched to a gene; V was cut back by 8 bases and J by 5 bases. CDR3 length: 13 residues. The CDR3 region is CAIETGITGELFF. CDR3 DNA sequence: TGTGCCATCGAGACAGGGATTACCGGGGAGCTGTTTTTT.

The chain uses TRBV19 and TRBJ1-1, with a tentative D call TRBD1 (6 bases). Germline CDR1 reads LNHDA; CDR2 reads SQIVND (reference sequence). V lost 10 bases, J lost 0 bases, and 9 bases lay in between. The CDR3 totals 12 residues. The CDR3 loop reads CATQGLNTEAFF. CDR3 nucleotide sequence: TGTGCCACCCAGGGGCTGAACACTGAAGCTTTCTTT.

The chain is built from TRBV30 and TRBJ2-3; possible D gene TRBD2, 5 bases. The V gene's germline CDR1 is GTSNPN and CDR2 SVGIG (reference sequence). CDR3 size: 17 residues. Trimming cost V 4 bases and J 2 bases, with 22 bases left between them. The CDR3 protein is CAWKLTSFPPATDTQYF. The CDR3 bases are TGTGCCTGGAAACTTACTAGTTTCCCTCCTGCCACAGATACGCAGTATTTT. Together with reference TRBV30 and TRBJ2-3, the CDR3 gives the full variable domain: SQTIHQWPATLVQPVGSPLSLECTVEGTSNPNLYWYRQAAGRGLQLLFYSVGIGQISSEVPQNLSASRPQDRQFILSSKKLLLSDSGFYLCAWKLTSFPPATDTQYFGPGTRLTVL.